This T cell receptor (beta chain) is drawn from a study of control samples from healthy donors and cancer patients. Sequencing used immunoSEQ multiplex PCR; TCRdb keeps in-frame clones, though not all of them. This sample has tens of thousands of clones; 85% to 90% occur once, and the top ten carry less than 9%. The CDR3 is 14 residues long. V was clipped by 3 bases and J by 7 bases; unmatched bases: 8. The germline V gene encodes CDR1 SGDLS and CDR2 YYNGEE. This receptor was identified in a woman in her sixties or seventies in good health. The chain joins TRBV9 to TRBJ1-2; 8 bases are shared with TRBD1. The sequenced sample consisted of blood. The CDR3 bases are TGTGCCAGCAGCGCGGGGACAGGACCCTTTGGCTACACCTTC. Translation: CASSAGTGPFGYTF.